This paragraph reports one TCR beta chain. Its target is not known. The sample belongs to a study of cytomegalovirus exposure and HLA in healthy donors. Study results and limitations: For presence/absence analyses, sequencing depth was assumed to be roughly uniform across donors.

The primer mix had 60 Vbeta and 13 Jbeta primers. Profiling relied on immunoSEQ multiplex PCR, and the TCRdb table lists in-frame clones only, not all of them. The sample lists 98,000 or so clones, 70% to 80% occurring once. This TCR was sampled from a female donor in good health and CMV-seronegative. The sequenced sample consisted of PBMCs.

The CDR3 protein is CASSLTPEGQGGSDTQYF. For the CDR3, the DNA is TGTGCCAGCAGCTTAACCCCTGAAGGACAGGGAGGGTCAGATACGCAGTATTTT. The J gene is TRBJ2-3, the V gene TRBV7-2; weak D call: TRBD1 (8 bases). The V end was cut by 2 bases, the J end by 4 bases, with 22 bases between. Germline V CDR1 and CDR2: SGHTA, FQGNSA. CDR3 size: 18 residues.